This TCR beta chain was sequenced in a study of chemoradiotherapy in HPV16-positive cancers. Study-level information: Functional T-cell assays on a couple of HPV16-positive patients' cells defined candidate HPV-specific clones and common TCR motifs.

The CDR3 covers 16 residues. Losses at the gene ends were 4 bases for V and 3 bases for J; bases not matched to a gene: 9. In germline, CDR1 is LNHDA, CDR2 SQIVND (reference sequence). Sequencing was performed with immunoSEQ multiplex PCR; in TCRdb, only in-frame clones are kept and a portion is missing. The sample contains 7,700 or so clones, about 66% of which appear only once. The receptor was isolated from a human donor with HPV-associated anogenital cancer. The J gene is TRBJ2-3, the V gene TRBV19, with 8 bases matching TRBD1. Collection of the sample occurred from a patient who underwent chemoradiotherapy. DNA of the CDR3: TGTGCCAGTAGTAACCCGTACAGGGGGAGAACAGATACGCAGTATTTT. Translated: CASSNPYRGRTDTQYF.